The sequence of this T cell receptor (beta chain) was determined in a study of response to subunit inactivated influenza vaccine. TCRdb processed the RT-PCR reads anew with MiXCR; each CDR3 protein has one entry. Seen here are 500,000 or so distinct CDR3 sequences, approximately 15% observed once, and the top ten hold 3%. Regarding this clonotype: Its antigen is currently unknown.

CDR3 size: 13 residues. The germline CDR1 and CDR2 sequences are SGHDT and YYEEEE. The ends were cut back, 2 bases at V and 2 bases at J, with 8 bases in the middle. Study results and limitations: T cells newly recruited by each seasonal influenza vaccination are few, the authors suggested.

The receptor comes from a man between 50 and 70 years old who received an inactivated influenza vaccine. The source material was CD4+ T cells sorted from PBMCs, sampled approximately 25 months after vaccination. The chain combines TRBV5-6 with TRBJ2-7, with D possibly TRBD1 on 5 matching bases. The CDR3: CASSLPDTYEQYF. The CDR3 DNA reads as TGTGCCAGCAGCTTACCGGACACCTACGAGCAGTACTTC.